The 22 T cell receptor beta chains below were found in one sample sequenced in a study of shared clonotypes between healthy human individuals. TCRdb keeps only in-frame clones here, not all; method: immunoSEQ multiplex PCR. The sample shows fewer than 1.6 million clones, 98% of them seen only once. Sequencing used naive CD4+ T cells sorted from blood. Subset described: CD45RA+ positively selected. These receptors came from a man aged 25 to 40 in good health.

The genes are TRBV5-1 and TRBJ2-3; TRBD1 matches 11 bases. With 3 bases clipped from V and 0 bases from J, the junction kept 15 bases outside the gene matches. Germline lookup yields CDR1 SGHRS and CDR2 YFSETQ. The CDR3 is 20 amino acids. CDR3 loop: CASSSIGQGAAISSTDTQYF. For the CDR3, the DNA is TGCGCCAGCAGCTCCATCGGACAGGGGGCTGCAATCTCTAGCACAGATACGCAGTATTTT.

The V and J genes are TRBV11-2 and TRBJ2-3, with D possibly matching TRBD2 (6 bases). The CDR3 has 14 amino acids. V lost 0 bases to trimming and J lost 6 bases, with 10 bases between them. The germline V gene encodes CDR1 SGHAT and CDR2 FQNNGV. CDR3 in DNA: TGTGCCAGCAGCTTAGATCGACGGGGGGATACGCAGTATTTT. This encodes CASSLDRRGDTQYF.

V gene TRBV6-5 combines with J gene TRBJ1-3; weak D call: TRBD1 (6 bases). This CDR3 is built from 15 residues. V lost 6 bases and J lost 8, with 20 bases in between. In germline, CDR1 is MNHEY, CDR2 SVGAGI. CDR3 in amino acids: CASSHPPPRGDTIYF. The CDR3 DNA reads TGTGCCAGCAGCCACCCTCCGCCGAGGGGGGACACCATATATTTT.

This chain connects TRBV14 to TRBJ2-7; 12 bases are shared with TRBD2. V gave up 8 bases and J gave up 1 base; unmatched junction bases: 12. CDR1 SGHDN and CDR2 FVKESK come from the germline V gene. CDR3 length: 17 amino acids. As DNA, the CDR3 is TGTGCCAGCGCCTCGACTAGCGGGAGATTAGTTTCCTACGAGCAGTACTTC. It is translated as CASASTSGRLVSYEQYF.

The chain recombines TRBV5-6 with TRBJ2-2; 11 bases match TRBD2. V shed 2 bases and J 8 bases; nucleotides not matched to a gene: 11. This CDR3 spans 17 amino acids. From germline, CDR1 is SGHDT and CDR2 YYEEEE. CDR3 sequence: CASSFVELAGVQGELFF. The CDR3 DNA reads TGTGCCAGCAGCTTTGTAGAACTAGCGGGAGTACAGGGGGAGCTGTTTTTT.

The chain couples TRBV27 to TRBJ2-1, with a possible D match to TRBD2 (6 bases). Trimming shortened V by 5 bases and J by 5 bases, and 19 bases separated the two germline ends. The CDR3 consists of 16 residues. Germline CDR1 is MNHEY and CDR2 is SMNVEV (reference sequence). The CDR3 here is CASSLLAGGPNNEQFF. The CDR3, as DNA: TGTGCCAGCAGTCTCCTTGCCGGAGGGCCTAACAATGAGCAGTTCTTC.

The chain uses TRBV7-9 and TRBJ1-1; D uncertain. V lost 1 base and J lost 4, with 7 bases in between. Germline assignment: CDR1 SEHNR and CDR2 FQNEAQ (reference sequence). The CDR3 length is 13 residues. The CDR3 sequence: CASSLGEGTEAFF. CDR3 sequence (DNA): TGTGCCAGCAGCTTAGGGGAGGGCACTGAAGCTTTCTTT.

To note about this clone: The same CDR3 also results from other DNA sequences found in this sample. The chain couples TRBV27 to TRBJ2-7; 8 bases align to TRBD1. With 6 bases clipped from V and 2 bases from J, the junction kept 3 bases outside the gene matches. Germline V gene lookup returns CDR1 MNHEY and CDR2 SMNVEV (reference sequence). There are 13 residues in the CDR3. The CDR3 coding sequence is TGTGCCAGCAGCTGGACAGGGACCTACGAGCAGTACTTC. This gives the protein CASSWTGTYEQYF.

This clone was detected only once. The chain is built from TRBV23-1 and TRBJ1-5; D unresolved. Being an ORF, TRBV23-1 has a function that is uncertain. Trimming took 3 bases from V and 0 from J, leaving 9 bases between them. This CDR3 contains 15 residues. The chain's CDR3 is CASSHKHNSNQPQHF. CDR3 sequence (DNA): TGCGCCAGCAGTCACAAACACAATAGCAATCAGCCCCAGCATTTT.

The chain is built from TRBV6-5 and TRBJ2-1; D is ambiguous. Germline CDR1 is MNHEY and CDR2 is SVGAGI. The CDR3 runs 15 residues. V was trimmed by 2 bases and J by 0 bases, leaving 8 bases between them. CDR3 residues: CASSYGLSSYNEQFF. The DNA of the CDR3 is TGTGCCAGCAGTTACGGTCTTAGCTCCTACAATGAGCAGTTCTTC.

The chain uses TRBV18 and TRBJ2-2; TRBD2 matches 13 bases. The CDR3 loop spans 19 amino acids. V gave up 4 bases and J gave up 4 bases; unmatched junction bases: 12. CDR1 KGHSH and CDR2 LQKENI come from the germline V gene. The CDR3 loop is CASSQLPGLAGFGTGELFF. The CDR3 coding sequence is TGTGCCAGCTCACAACTGCCGGGACTAGCGGGGTTCGGCACCGGGGAGCTGTTTTTT.

Worth noting for this clone: Different DNA sequences within this sample yield the same CDR3. This rearrangement joins TRBV18 to TRBJ1-1, with 7 bases lining up with TRBD1. CDR3 size: 13 residues. Trimming took 6 bases from V and 1 from J; bases not matched to a gene: 2. In germline, CDR1 is KGHSH, CDR2 LQKENI. CDR3 nucleotides: TGTGCCAGCTCGGGACAGTCGAACACTGAAGCTTTCTTT. Translating gives CASSGQSNTEAFF. The whole variable domain, filled in from reference TRBV18 and TRBJ1-1, reads NAGVMQNPRHLVRRRGQEARLRCSPMKGHSHVYWYRQLPEEGLKFMVYLQKENIIDESGMPKERFSAEFPKEGPSILRIQQVVRGDSAAYFCASSGQSNTEAFFGQGTRLTVV.

The rearrangement links TRBV6-5 to TRBJ2-3, with D possibly matching TRBD2 (6 bases). This CDR3 is built from 15 residues. CDR1 and CDR2 from the germline V gene are MNHEY and SVGAGI. Trimming stripped 8 bases from V and 5 bases from J, with 20 bases between. The CDR3, as DNA: TGTGCCAGCGTTCAAACAGCAGCGGGTCGAGATACGCAGTATTTT. Its translation: CASVQTAAGRDTQYF.

The chain is built from TRBV7-9 and TRBJ2-2; TRBD2 agrees at 9 bases. The CDR3 spans 15 residues. V dropped 5 bases and J dropped 4; count of bases not matched to a gene: 5. In germline, CDR1 is SEHNR, CDR2 FQNEAQ (reference sequence). The CDR3 DNA reads as TGTGCCAGCAGCAAGGCTAGCGGGGTCACCGGGGAGCTGTTTTTT. Translating it yields CASSKASGVTGELFF.

The chain uses TRBV27 and TRBJ1-2; perhaps TRBD1 as D (5 bases). The CDR3 totals 12 residues. Per germline, CDR1 MNHEY and CDR2 SMNVEV (reference sequence). Trimming cost V 6 bases and J 6 bases, with 11 bases left between them. CDR3 nucleotide sequence: TGTGCCAGCAGAGAAGGGGTGGATGGCTACACCTTC. Amino acid sequence: CASREGVDGYTF.

V gene TRBV18 combines with J gene TRBJ2-2, with 9 nucleotides matching TRBD1. The CDR3 loop spans 16 amino acids. CDR1 is KGHSH and CDR2 is LQKENI in the germline V gene. Trimming removed 5 bases from V and 1 base from J; junction bases left unmatched: 5. Here the CDR3 DNA reads TGTGCCAGCTCATTGCGGACAGGGGAGAACACCGGGGAGCTGTTTTTT. This translates into CASSLRTGENTGELFF.

The CDR3 loop reads CASSFRSGGYEQYF. CDR3 sequence (DNA): TGTGCCAGCAGCTTTAGAAGTGGGGGCTACGAGCAGTACTTC. The V call is TRBV7-9, the J call TRBJ2-7, with D possibly called TRBD1 or TRBD2 (5 bases each). CDR1 is SEHNR, CDR2 FQNEAQ, per germline (reference sequence). The CDR3 contains 14 residues. The germline V and J ends were trimmed by 3 bases and 3 bases, with 12 bases remaining between them.

V and J are TRBV27 and TRBJ2-2; TRBD1 agrees at 12 bases. This CDR3 has 14 residues. V shed 9 bases, J shed 6 bases, and the junction held 5 bases outside the gene matches. Germline V CDR1 and CDR2: MNHEY, SMNVEV (reference sequence). The chain's CDR3 is CASPGTGGPGELFF. The CDR3 DNA follows: TGTGCCAGTCCGGGGACAGGGGGCCCCGGGGAGCTGTTTTTT.

This chain uses TRBV10-2 with TRBJ2-1; 12 bases line up with TRBD1. J was trimmed by 7 bases and V by 8 bases; bases with no gene match: 3. Looked up from germline, CDR1 is WSHSY and CDR2 is SAAADI. The CDR3 consists of 13 residues. The CDR3 loop reads CASGTGGFNEQFF. The CDR3 nucleotides are TGCGCCAGCGGGACAGGGGGCTTTAATGAGCAGTTCTTC.

The chain carries TRBV19 and TRBJ2-7; perhaps TRBD1 as D (5 bases). CDR1 is LNHDA and CDR2 is SQIVND in the germline V gene (reference sequence). The CDR3 consists of 13 residues. The V and J ends lost 6 bases and 3 bases respectively, with 12 bases between them. Written as DNA, the CDR3 is TGTGCCAGTAGCACCGACAGCTTCTACGAGCAGTACTTC. The encoded protein is CASSTDSFYEQYF.

V gene TRBV14 combines with J gene TRBJ2-7; D is unresolved. The germline V gene has CDR1 SGHDN and CDR2 FVKESK. Trimming pared 0 bases from V and 3 bases from J, leaving 9 bases between. The CDR3 spans 14 residues. The CDR3 loop is CASSQDRTSYEQYF. The CDR3 nucleotides read TGTGCCAGCAGCCAAGATAGGACGAGCTACGAGCAGTACTTC.

The chain links TRBV19 to TRBJ2-2, with D tentatively TRBD1 (6 bases). Germline loops: CDR1 LNHDA, CDR2 SQIVND (reference sequence). CDR3 length equals 14 residues. Trimming took 9 bases from V and 0 from J, leaving 11 bases between them. The CDR3 DNA sequence: TGTGCCAGCAGGGGTTCCGCGAACACCGGGGAGCTGTTTTTT. Its translation is CASRGSANTGELFF. The variable domain in full, completed from reference TRBV19 and TRBJ2-2, reads DGGITQSPKYLFRKEGQNVTLSCEQNLNHDAMYWYRQDPGQGLRLIYYSQIVNDFQKGDIAEGYSVSREKKESFPLTVTSAQKNPTAFYLCASRGSANTGELFFGEGSRLTVL.